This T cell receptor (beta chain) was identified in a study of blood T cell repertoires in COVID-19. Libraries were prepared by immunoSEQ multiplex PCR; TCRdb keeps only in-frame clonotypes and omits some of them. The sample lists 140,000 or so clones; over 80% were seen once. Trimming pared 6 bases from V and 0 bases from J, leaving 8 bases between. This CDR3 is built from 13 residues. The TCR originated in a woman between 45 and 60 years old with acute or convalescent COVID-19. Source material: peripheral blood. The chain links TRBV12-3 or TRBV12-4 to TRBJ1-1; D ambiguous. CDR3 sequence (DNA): TGTGCCAGCAGACAAAATTTGAACACTGAAGCTTTCTTT. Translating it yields CASRQNLNTEAFF.